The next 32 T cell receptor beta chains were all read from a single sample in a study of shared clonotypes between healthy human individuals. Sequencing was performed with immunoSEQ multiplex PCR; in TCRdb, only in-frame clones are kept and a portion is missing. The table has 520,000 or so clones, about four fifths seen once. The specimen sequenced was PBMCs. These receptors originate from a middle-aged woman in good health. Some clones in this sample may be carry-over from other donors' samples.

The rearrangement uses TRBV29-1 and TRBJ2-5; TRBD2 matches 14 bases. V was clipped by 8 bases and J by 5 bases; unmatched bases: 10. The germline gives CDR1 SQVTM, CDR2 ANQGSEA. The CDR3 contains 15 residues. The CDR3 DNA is TGCAGCATTCCGGGACTAGCGGGAGTTAGGGAGACCCAGTACTTC. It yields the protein CSIPGLAGVRETQYF.

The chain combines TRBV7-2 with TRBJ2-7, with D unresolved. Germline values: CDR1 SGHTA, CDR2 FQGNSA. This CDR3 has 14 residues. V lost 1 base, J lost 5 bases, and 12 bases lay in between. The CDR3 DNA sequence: TGTGCCAGCAGCTTAGTTAGGCTCACGGACGAGCAGTACTTC. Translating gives CASSLVRLTDEQYF.

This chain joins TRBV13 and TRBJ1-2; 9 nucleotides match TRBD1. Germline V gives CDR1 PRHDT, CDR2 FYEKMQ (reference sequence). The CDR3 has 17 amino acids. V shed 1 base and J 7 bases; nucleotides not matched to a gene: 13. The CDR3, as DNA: TGTGCCAGCAGCTTAGTCTTATTAACAGGGGGCGTTCGTGGCTACACCTTC. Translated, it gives CASSLVLLTGGVRGYTF.

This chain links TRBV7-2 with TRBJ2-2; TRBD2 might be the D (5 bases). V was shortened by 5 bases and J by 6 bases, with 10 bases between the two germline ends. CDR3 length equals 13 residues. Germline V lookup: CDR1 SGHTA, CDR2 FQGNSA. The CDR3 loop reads CASSPYGAGELFF. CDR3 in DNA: TGTGCCAGCAGCCCTTACGGGGCCGGGGAGCTGTTTTTT.

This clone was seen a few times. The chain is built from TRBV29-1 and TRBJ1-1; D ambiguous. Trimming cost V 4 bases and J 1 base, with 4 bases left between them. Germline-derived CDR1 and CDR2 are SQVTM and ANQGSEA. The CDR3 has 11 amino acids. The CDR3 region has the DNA TGCAGCGTTGCTGAGAACACTGAAGCTTTCTTT. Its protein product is CSVAENTEAFF.

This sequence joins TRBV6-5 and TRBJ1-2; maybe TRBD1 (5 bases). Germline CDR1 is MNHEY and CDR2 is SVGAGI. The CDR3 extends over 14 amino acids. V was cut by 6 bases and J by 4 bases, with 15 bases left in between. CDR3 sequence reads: CASRGPGLFYGYTF. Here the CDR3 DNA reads TGTGCCAGCAGGGGACCGGGACTCTTCTATGGCTACACCTTC.

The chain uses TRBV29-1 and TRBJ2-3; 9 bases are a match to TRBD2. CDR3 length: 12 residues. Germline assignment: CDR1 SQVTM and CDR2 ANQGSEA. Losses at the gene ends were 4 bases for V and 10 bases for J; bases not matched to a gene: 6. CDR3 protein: CSVVAGGGSQYF. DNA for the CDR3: TGCAGCGTTGTGGCGGGAGGGGGTTCGCAGTATTTT.

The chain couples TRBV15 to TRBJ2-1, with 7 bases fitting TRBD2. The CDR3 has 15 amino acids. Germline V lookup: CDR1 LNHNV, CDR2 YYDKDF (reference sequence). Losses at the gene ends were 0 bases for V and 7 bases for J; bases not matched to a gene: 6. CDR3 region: CATSRDPGLENEQFF. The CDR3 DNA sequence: TGTGCCACCAGCAGAGATCCAGGACTAGAGAATGAGCAGTTCTTC.

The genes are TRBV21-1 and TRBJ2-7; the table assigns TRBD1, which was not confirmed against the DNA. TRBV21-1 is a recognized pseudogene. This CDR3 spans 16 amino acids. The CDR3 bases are TGTGCCAGCAGCAAAAGACGACAGGGGGCCCCCTACGAGCAGTACTTC. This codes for CASSKRRQGAPYEQYF.

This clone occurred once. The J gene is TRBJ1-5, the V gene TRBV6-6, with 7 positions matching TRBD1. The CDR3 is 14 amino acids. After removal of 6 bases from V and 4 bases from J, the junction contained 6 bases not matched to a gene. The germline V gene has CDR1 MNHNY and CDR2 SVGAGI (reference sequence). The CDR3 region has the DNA TGTGCCAGCAGACCTGGACAGGTTAATCAGCCCCAGCATTTT. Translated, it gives CASRPGQVNQPQHF.

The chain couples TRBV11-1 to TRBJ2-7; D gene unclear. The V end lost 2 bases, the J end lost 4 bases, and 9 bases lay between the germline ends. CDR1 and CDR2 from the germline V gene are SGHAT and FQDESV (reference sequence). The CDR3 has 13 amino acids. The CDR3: CASSLNFVYEQYF. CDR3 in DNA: TGTGCCAGCAGCTTAAATTTCGTGTACGAGCAGTACTTC.

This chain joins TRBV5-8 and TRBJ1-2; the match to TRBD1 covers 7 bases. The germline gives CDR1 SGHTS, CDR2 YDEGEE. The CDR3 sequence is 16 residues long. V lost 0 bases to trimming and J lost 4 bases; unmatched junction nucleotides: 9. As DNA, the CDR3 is TGTGCCAGCAGCTTGGACGGGACAGTAGTAGGCTATGGCTACACCTTC. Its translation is CASSLDGTVVGYGYTF.

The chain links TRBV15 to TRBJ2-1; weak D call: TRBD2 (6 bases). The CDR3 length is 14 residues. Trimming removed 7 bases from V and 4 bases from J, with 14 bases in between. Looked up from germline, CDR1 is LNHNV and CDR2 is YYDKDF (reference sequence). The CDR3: CATMNGRSYNEQFF. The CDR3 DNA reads TGTGCCACCATGAACGGGAGATCATACAATGAGCAGTTCTTC.

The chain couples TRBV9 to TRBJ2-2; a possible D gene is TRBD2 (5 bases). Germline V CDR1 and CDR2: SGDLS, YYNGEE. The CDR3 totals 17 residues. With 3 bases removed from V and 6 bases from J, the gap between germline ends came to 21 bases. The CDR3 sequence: CASSENPEAATPGELFF. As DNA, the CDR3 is TGTGCCAGCAGCGAAAATCCCGAAGCGGCGACTCCCGGGGAGCTGTTTTTT.

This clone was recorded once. The CDR3 sequence is CASSKLEGNYGYTF. DNA of the CDR3: TGTGCCAGCAGCAAATTAGAGGGGAACTATGGCTACACCTTC. The chain employs TRBV21-1 and TRBJ1-2. TRBV21-1 is shown as a pseudogene. This CDR3 contains 14 residues.

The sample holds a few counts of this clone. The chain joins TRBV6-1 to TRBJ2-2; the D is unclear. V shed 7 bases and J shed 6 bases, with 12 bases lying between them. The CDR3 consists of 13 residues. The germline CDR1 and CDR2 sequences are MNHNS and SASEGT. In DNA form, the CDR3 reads TGTGCCAGCACAAGAGTCTTCGCCGGGGAGCTGTTTTTT. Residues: CASTRVFAGELFF.

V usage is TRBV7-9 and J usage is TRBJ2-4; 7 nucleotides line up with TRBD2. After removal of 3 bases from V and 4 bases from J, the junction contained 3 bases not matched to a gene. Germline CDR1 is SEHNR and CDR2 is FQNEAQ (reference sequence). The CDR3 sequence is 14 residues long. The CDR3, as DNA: TGTGCCAGCAGCTTGGCGGGAGTAAAAAACATTCAGTACTTC. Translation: CASSLAGVKNIQYF.

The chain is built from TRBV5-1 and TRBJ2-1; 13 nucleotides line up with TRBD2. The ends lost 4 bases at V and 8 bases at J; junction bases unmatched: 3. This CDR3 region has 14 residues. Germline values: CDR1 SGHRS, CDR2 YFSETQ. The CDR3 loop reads CASSGLAGVDEQFF. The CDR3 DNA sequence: TGCGCCAGCAGCGGACTAGCGGGAGTTGATGAGCAGTTCTTC.

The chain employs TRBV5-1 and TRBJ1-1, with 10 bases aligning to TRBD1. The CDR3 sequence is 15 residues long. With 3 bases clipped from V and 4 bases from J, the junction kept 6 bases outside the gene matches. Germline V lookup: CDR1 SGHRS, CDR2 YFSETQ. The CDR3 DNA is TGCGCCAGCAGCTGGGGGGACAGGGGTGTCACTGAAGCTTTCTTT. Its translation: CASSWGDRGVTEAFF.

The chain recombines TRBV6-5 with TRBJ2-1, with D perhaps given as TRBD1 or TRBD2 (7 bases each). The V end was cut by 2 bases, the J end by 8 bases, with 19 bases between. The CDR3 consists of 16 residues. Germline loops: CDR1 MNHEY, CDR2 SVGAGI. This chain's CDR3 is CASSYLGAGGEDEQFF. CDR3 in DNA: TGTGCCAGCAGTTACCTCGGGGCAGGGGGGGAGGATGAGCAGTTCTTC.

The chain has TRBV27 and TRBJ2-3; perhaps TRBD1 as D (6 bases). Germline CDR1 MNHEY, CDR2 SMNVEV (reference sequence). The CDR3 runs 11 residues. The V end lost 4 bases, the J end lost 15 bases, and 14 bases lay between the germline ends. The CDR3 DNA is TGTGCCAGCAGTTCCCGGACAGCGACATATTTT. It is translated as CASSSRTATYF.

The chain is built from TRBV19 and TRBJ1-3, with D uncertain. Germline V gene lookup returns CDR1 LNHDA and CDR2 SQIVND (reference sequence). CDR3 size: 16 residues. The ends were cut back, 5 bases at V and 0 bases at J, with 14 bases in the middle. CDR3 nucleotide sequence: TGTGCCAGTAGTTCCCGGGAGGCCGCCTCTGGAAACACCATATATTTT. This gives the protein CASSSREAASGNTIYF.

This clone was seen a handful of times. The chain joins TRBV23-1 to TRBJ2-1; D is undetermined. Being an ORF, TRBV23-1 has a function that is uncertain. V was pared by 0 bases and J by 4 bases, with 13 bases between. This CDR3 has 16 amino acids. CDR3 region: CASSQSVRQTYNEQFF. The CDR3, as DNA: TGCGCCAGCAGTCAATCCGTCCGGCAAACTTACAATGAGCAGTTCTTC.

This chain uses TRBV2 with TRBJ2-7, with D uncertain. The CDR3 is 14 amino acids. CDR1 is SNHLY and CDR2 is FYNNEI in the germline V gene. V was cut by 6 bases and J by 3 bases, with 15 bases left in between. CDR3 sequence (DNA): TGTGCCAGCAGGACTGACCCAGCCCGCTACGAGCAGTACTTC. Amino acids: CASRTDPARYEQYF.

The CDR3 loop is CASSLASYGSGGETQYF. The DNA of the CDR3 is TGTGCCAGCAGTCTAGCCTCGTACGGGAGCGGTGGAGAGACCCAGTACTTC. The genes are TRBV2 and TRBJ2-5; D might be TRBD2 (6 bases). The CDR3 totals 17 residues. Trimming removed 5 bases at V and 4 bases at J, with 23 bases between. The germline gives CDR1 SNHLY, CDR2 FYNNEI.

This chain's CDR3 is CASGLAGKNEQFF. The DNA of the CDR3 is TGTGCCAGCGGACTAGCGGGAAAAAACGAGCAGTTCTTC. This rearrangement joins TRBV28 to TRBJ2-1, with TRBD2 identical over 12 bases. V was pared by 8 bases and J by 10 bases, with 6 bases of the junction left unmatched. The CDR3 sequence is 13 residues long. In germline, CDR1 is MDHEN, CDR2 SYDVKM.

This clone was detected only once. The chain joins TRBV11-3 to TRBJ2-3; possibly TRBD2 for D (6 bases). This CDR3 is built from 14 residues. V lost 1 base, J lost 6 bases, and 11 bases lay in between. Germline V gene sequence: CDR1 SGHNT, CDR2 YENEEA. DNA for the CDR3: TGTGCCAGCAGCTTAGTGCGGGGCTCTGATACGCAGTATTTT. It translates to CASSLVRGSDTQYF.

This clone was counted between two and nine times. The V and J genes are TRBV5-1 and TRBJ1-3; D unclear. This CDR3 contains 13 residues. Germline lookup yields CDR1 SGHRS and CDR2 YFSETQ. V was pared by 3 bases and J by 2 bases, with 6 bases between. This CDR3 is CASSSHTGNTIYF. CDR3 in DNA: TGCGCCAGCAGCTCACACACTGGAAACACCATATATTTT.

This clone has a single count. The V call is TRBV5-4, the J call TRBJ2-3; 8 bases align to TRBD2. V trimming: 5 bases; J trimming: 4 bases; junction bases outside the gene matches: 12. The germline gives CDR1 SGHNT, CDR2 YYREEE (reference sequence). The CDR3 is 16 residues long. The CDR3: CASSSSGTSLADTQYF. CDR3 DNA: TGTGCCAGCAGTTCCTCCGGGACTAGTTTAGCAGATACGCAGTATTTT.

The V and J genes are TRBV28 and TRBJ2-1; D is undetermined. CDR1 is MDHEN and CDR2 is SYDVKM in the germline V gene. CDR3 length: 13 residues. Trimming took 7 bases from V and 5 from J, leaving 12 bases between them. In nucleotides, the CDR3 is TGTGCCAGCACCTTAAGGCCCGACAATGAGCAGTTCTTC. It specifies CASTLRPDNEQFF.

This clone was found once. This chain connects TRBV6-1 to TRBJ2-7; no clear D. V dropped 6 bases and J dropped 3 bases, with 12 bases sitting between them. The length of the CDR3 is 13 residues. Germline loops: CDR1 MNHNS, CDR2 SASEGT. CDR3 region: CASSPGLLYEQYF. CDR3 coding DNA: TGTGCCAGCAGCCCCGGTTTGCTCTACGAGCAGTACTTC.

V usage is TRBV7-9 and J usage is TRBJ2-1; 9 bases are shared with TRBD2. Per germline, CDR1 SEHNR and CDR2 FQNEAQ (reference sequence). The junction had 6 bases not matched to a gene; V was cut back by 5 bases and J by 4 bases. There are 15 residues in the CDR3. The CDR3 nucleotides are TGTGCCAGCAGCCTGGGGCTAGCGGGATACAATGAGCAGTTCTTC. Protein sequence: CASSLGLAGYNEQFF.